Given below is one T cell receptor (beta chain) in context. What it recognizes is unknown. The sample is drawn from a study of graft-versus-host responses after intestinal transplantation. Study summary: Every one of the recipients received anti-thymocyte globulin induction and afterwards took tacrolimus and steroids for roughly three years. Study-level results: Graft-donor T cell macrochimerism in patients accompanied high graft-versus-host to host-versus-graft clonal ratios in allografts. With peak circulating GvH clone levels came an association with early post-transplant HvG declines.

This CDR3 has 10 residues. Germline CDR1 reads GTSNPN; CDR2 reads SVGIG (reference sequence). The V end lost 8 bases, the J end lost 8 bases, and 12 bases lay between the germline ends. Using immunoSEQ multiplex PCR, the repertoire was profiled, and TCRdb retains in-frame clones only, with some absent. The data hold about 57,000 clones, with roughly 90% observed a single time. This chain connects TRBV30 to TRBJ1-2, with unresolved D. Sequencing was performed on PBMCs, taken 26 days after transplant. This receptor was obtained from a human patient who received an intestinal transplant, so some T cells may come from the graft donor. The CDR3, as DNA: TGTGCCGCCCAACCCGGGGGCTACACCTTC. Its protein product is CAAQPGGYTF.